This entry describes one TCR beta chain. Its antigen is currently not known. Base qualities are missing; no much larger clone stands one base away. The method was PCR. The instrument was an Illumina HiSeq 2500. To reduce PCR and sequencing biases, unique molecular identifiers were built into the TCR beta cDNA libraries. Roughly 500,000 cDNA molecules were obtained for every 1 to 10 million input T cells, so each molecule roughly corresponded to one T cell. The patient libraries were prepared and sequenced with the same protocol used for the earlier healthy control dataset. Within a given batch, samples were prepared together, multiplexed and sequenced on the same HiSeq lane. The authors' analysis ran thus. Raw barcoded reads were processed with MIGEC, and single-read molecular identifier groups were discarded before consensus assembly and CDR3 extraction. Clonotype tables were post-analysed with VDJtools, normalizing diversity by down-sampling all datasets to the smallest sample size. Repertoire overlap clustering matched CDR3 amino acid but not nucleotide sequences to correct batch-related cross-sample contamination. TCRdb took the public reads, trimmed them with fastp at Q25, ran MiXCR for clone calling and kept in-frame beta chains. Duplicate CDR3 protein sequences are folded into a single record with the most common DNA and genes. TCRdb, not the authors, supplied the V and J calls. In this sample the table shows 600,000 to 700,000 distinct CDR3 sequences, approximately 59% of which occur a single time. The ten most abundant clones make up around 10% of the sample.

To demonstrate the VDJtools post-analysis software, TCR beta repertoires were profiled from the peripheral blood of some 12 young patients with multiple sclerosis. The multiple sclerosis patients were children and adolescents ranging in age from 6 to 15 years. The CDR3 holds 14 amino acids from the cysteine to the phenylalanine. The kept DNA is CDR3 alone, 42 bases in frame from the first base. In the germline V gene, CDR1 corresponds to SQVTM and CDR2 to ANQGSEA. The data derive from a study of post-analysis software for immune sequencing data (dated by TCRdb to 2015 to 2017). Concerning the study at large: Recorded disease courses included relapsing-remitting, secondary progressive and progressive-relapsing multiple sclerosis, with some patients lacking subtype annotation. A subset of samples was prepared in parallel using single-end sample barcoding, then pooled and co-amplified after Illumina adapter ligation. The patient repertoires were compared against approximately twelve previously published healthy control repertoires obtained from donors aged roughly 6 to 28 years.

Beyond this particular receptor, the publication reports: The multiple sclerosis patient group was slightly younger than the control group. Normalized Chao1 diversity was significantly lower in multiple sclerosis patients than controls, suggesting substantial peripheral T-cell clonal expansion. Direct clustering with F measure revealed strong co-clustering of samples prepared in the same batch, which led to a batch-effect correction. Patients showed significantly higher frequencies than controls for several TRBV segments, among them TRBV5-6, TRBV5-1 and TRBV20-1.

Sample: blood. The sequence derives from a girl aged 2 to 9 with multiple sclerosis. This sequence uses TRBV29-1 and TRBJ2-3; TRBD1 is a weak D gene call, 6 bases matching. The CDR3 region has the sequence CAGAPETTTDTQYF. The nucleotide sequence is given as TGCGCAGGGGCCCCGGAGACTACGACAGATACGCAGTATTTT.